This T cell receptor beta chain was identified in a study of T cell clonotyping in hematopoietic cell transplantation. The table came from immunoSEQ multiplex PCR; TCRdb's copy has only in-frame clones and leaves some out. Among 17,000 or so clones listed, 71% were seen once. In regard to this clone: Antigen specificity is unknown.

Study-level points and caveats: Without cell sorting, CD4 versus CD8 contributions remain unresolved. After transplant, recipient diversity fell while pathologically expanded clonotypes grew through day 180.

Sequencing input: peripheral blood mononuclear cells. This sequence was found in a woman in her sixties in good health. Some clones in this sample may be carry-over from other donors' samples.

In nucleotides, the CDR3 is TGCAGCGTTGAAGTACAGGGCAGGCGTGGCTACACCTTC. Protein: CSVEVQGRRGYTF. This sequence joins TRBV29-1 and TRBJ1-2, with D possibly TRBD1 on 6 matching bases. This CDR3 region has 13 residues. The germline V and J ends were trimmed by 1 base and 7 bases, with 13 bases remaining between them. Germline V gene data show CDR1 as SQVTM and CDR2 as ANQGSEA.